This T cell receptor beta chain appears in the sequencing data of a study of T cells in Graves' hyperthyroidism and ophthalmopathy. Per germline, CDR1 MNHEY and CDR2 SMNVEV (reference sequence). The J segment lost 4 bases and the V segment lost 10 bases, leaving 14 bases of the junction unmatched. The CDR3 totals 16 residues. About this clonotype itself: The antigen is not known.

Points from the study as a whole: Peripheral blood also featured most of the thyroid clonotypes expanded above 0.001. The model's output predicted ophthalmopathy at a median of roughly 6 months prior to onset. A model using 13 V-J features told ophthalmopathy apart from stable hyperthyroidism.

TCR beta CDR3 regions were amplified from RNA transcripts. Carried out on the TCR CDR3, a first-round RT-PCR used the HTBI primer set. TCRdb used MiXCR to reprocess the multiplex PCR reads, holding one entry per CDR3 protein. The sample lists a few hundred thousand distinct CDR3 sequences, roughly 15% occurring once. Sequencing was carried out using blood. This receptor was obtained from a woman aged 30 to 39 with Graves' ophthalmopathy. V usage is TRBV27 and J usage is TRBJ1-1; 11 bases line up with TRBD1. The CDR3: CATKGRTGGMVTEAFF. As DNA, the CDR3 is TGTGCCACCAAAGGACGGACAGGGGGCATGGTCACTGAAGCTTTCTTT.